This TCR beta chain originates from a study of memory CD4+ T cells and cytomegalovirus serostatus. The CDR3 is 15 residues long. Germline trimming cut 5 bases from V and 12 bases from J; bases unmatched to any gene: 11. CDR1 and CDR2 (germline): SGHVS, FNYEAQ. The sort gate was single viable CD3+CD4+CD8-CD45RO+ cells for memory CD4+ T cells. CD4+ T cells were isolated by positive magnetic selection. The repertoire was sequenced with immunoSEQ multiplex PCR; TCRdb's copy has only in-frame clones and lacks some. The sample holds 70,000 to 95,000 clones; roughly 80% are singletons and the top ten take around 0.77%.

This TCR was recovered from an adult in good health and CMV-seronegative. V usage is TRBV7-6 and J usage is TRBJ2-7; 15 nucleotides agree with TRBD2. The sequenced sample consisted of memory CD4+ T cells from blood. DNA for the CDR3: TGTGCCAGCAGCCCACCCCGGACTAGCGGGGGGGCGGTGTACTTC. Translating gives CASSPPRTSGGAVYF.